These 13 T cell receptor beta chains originate from one sample sequenced in a study of shared clonotypes between healthy human individuals. Method: immunoSEQ multiplex PCR; TCRdb's copy keeps in-frame clones and lacks some. The repertoire consists of about 1.5 million clones, with 98% occurring once and the leading ten covering about 0.42%. What was sequenced was naive CD4+ T cells sorted from blood. The sample's subset: CD45RA+ positively selected. The receptors here all came from a man younger than 45 in good health.

The genes are TRBV5-1 and TRBJ1-5; D unclear. Germline CDR1 reads SGHRS; CDR2 reads YFSETQ. The CDR3 runs 14 residues. Trimming pared 4 bases from V and 2 bases from J, leaving 10 bases between. The CDR3 bases are TGCGCCAGCAGCAAGGGTGGCGGCAATCAGCCCCAGCATTTT. Amino acid sequence: CASSKGGGNQPQHF.

The chain combines TRBV30 with TRBJ1-2; D remains ambiguous. From germline, CDR1 is GTSNPN and CDR2 SVGIG (reference sequence). The CDR3 is 13 residues long. V was shortened by 0 bases and J by 6 bases, with 11 bases between the two germline ends. The CDR3, as DNA: TGTGCCTGGAGTGTACTGGTTTCGGATGGCTACACCTTC. It translates to CAWSVLVSDGYTF.

The rearrangement links TRBV5-6 to TRBJ2-7, with D perhaps matching TRBD1 (5 bases). The CDR3 is made up of 15 amino acids. Trimming removed 0 bases at V and 3 bases at J, with 13 bases between. Germline V lookup: CDR1 SGHDT, CDR2 YYEEEE. CDR3 sequence reads: CASSLDPGKFYEQYF. CDR3 in DNA: TGTGCCAGCAGCTTGGATCCAGGGAAGTTCTACGAGCAGTACTTC.

The chain joins TRBV5-4 to TRBJ2-5; 13 nucleotides line up with TRBD2. The CDR3 has 16 residues. V was clipped by 4 bases and J by 2 bases; unmatched bases: 5. CDR1 and CDR2 (germline): SGHNT, YYREEE (reference sequence). The CDR3 DNA is TGTGCCAGCAGCCGACTAGCGGGAGGCCCTCAAGAGACCCAGTACTTC. Protein product: CASSRLAGGPQETQYF. The full variable domain, in which reference TRBV5-4 and TRBJ2-5 provide the parts outside the CDR3, is ETGVTQSPTHLIKTRGQQVTLRCSSQSGHNTVSWYQQALGQGPQFIFQYYREEENGRGNFPPRFSGLQFPNYSSELNVNALELDDSALYLCASSRLAGGPQETQYFGPGTRLLVL.

With regard to this clone: Distinct nucleotide sequences in the sample also encode this CDR3. The J gene is TRBJ2-1, the V gene TRBV18, with D tentatively TRBD2 (6 bases). The CDR3 sequence is 14 residues long. Looked up from germline, CDR1 is KGHSH and CDR2 is LQKENI. V lost 2 bases and J lost 4, with 9 bases in between. The CDR3 loop is CASSPGGTYNEQFF. For the CDR3, the DNA is TGTGCCAGCTCACCAGGAGGGACTTACAATGAGCAGTTCTTC.

With regard to this clone: The identical CDR3 is also encoded by other nucleotide sequences in the sample. This chain joins TRBV5-4 and TRBJ2-3; 11 nucleotides match TRBD2. The CDR3 spans 14 residues. V lost 4 bases and J lost 4; bases outside the gene matches: 2. The germline V gene has CDR1 SGHNT and CDR2 YYREEE (reference sequence). CDR3 sequence: CASSLGLAADTQYF. The CDR3 region has the DNA TGTGCCAGCAGCCTGGGACTAGCGGCAGATACGCAGTATTTT.

Concerning this clone: Other DNA sequences of this sample code for an identical CDR3. The chain couples TRBV20-1 to TRBJ2-5, with unresolved D. Germline CDR1 reads DFQATT; CDR2 reads SNEGSKA (reference sequence). V gave up 6 bases and J gave up 2 bases, with 4 bases separating them. The CDR3 sequence is 10 residues long. CDR3 DNA sequence: TGCAGTGCGGCACAAGAGACCCAGTACTTC. Amino acid sequence: CSAAQETQYF.

The chain is built from TRBV28 and TRBJ2-7; D gene ambiguous. V lost 5 bases and J 5 bases, leaving 16 bases between the germline ends. This CDR3 spans 14 amino acids. The germline CDR1 and CDR2 sequences are MDHEN and SYDVKM. CDR3 amino acids: CASSGGHLMDEQYF. In DNA form, the CDR3 reads TGTGCCAGCAGTGGTGGGCACTTAATGGACGAGCAGTACTTC.

The chain is built from TRBV5-1 and TRBJ1-1; tentatively, D is TRBD1 (5 bases). The V end lost 4 bases, the J end lost 8 bases, and 21 bases lay between the germline ends. This CDR3 has 15 residues. Germline lookup yields CDR1 SGHRS and CDR2 YFSETQ. The CDR3, as DNA: TGCGCCAGCAGCCCTGGGGGGGGAGAGTCTTACGAAGCTTTCTTT. Its protein is CASSPGGGESYEAFF.

As for this clone: Other DNA sequences from this sample encode an identical CDR3 as well. The chain has TRBV5-1 and TRBJ1-5; 8 bases are shared with TRBD1. CDR1 is SGHRS and CDR2 is YFSETQ in the germline V gene. The CDR3 covers 15 residues. The ends lost 5 bases at V and 0 bases at J; junction bases unmatched: 4. The CDR3 DNA reads TGCGCCAGCAGTCCCGGACAGGGTAGCAATCAGCCCCAGCATTTT. Translation gives CASSPGQGSNQPQHF.

A remark on this clone: Other nucleotide sequences in the sample specify the same CDR3. The chain has TRBV5-1 and TRBJ2-5, with D perhaps TRBD1 (6 bases). Germline V gene data show CDR1 as SGHRS and CDR2 as YFSETQ. The V end was cut by 0 bases, the J end by 3 bases, with 9 bases between. This CDR3 spans 14 amino acids. The CDR3 here is CASSLDRVEETQYF. CDR3 coding DNA: TGCGCCAGCAGCTTGGACAGGGTGGAAGAGACCCAGTACTTC.

The chain links TRBV11-3 to TRBJ2-1; TRBD2 agrees at 10 bases. This CDR3 has 16 residues. The V gene end was trimmed by 5 bases and the J gene end by 9 bases; junction bases not matched to a gene: 13. Per the germline V gene, CDR1 is SGHNT and CDR2 is YENEEA. The CDR3, as DNA: TGTGCCAGCAGCCCATATGGAGCGGGAGGGCCCGGTGAGCAGTTCTTC. Amino acid sequence: CASSPYGAGGPGEQFF.

The chain uses TRBV2 and TRBJ2-3, with 8 positions matching TRBD2. The V gene's germline CDR1 is SNHLY and CDR2 FYNNEI. This CDR3 spans 15 amino acids. Trimming took 8 bases from V and 4 from J; bases not matched to a gene: 11. The CDR3 region is CASRRLAGWADTQYF. CDR3 nucleotide sequence: TGTGCCAGCCGGCGCTTAGCGGGATGGGCAGATACGCAGTATTTT. The whole variable domain, filled in from reference TRBV2 and TRBJ2-3, reads EPEVTQTPSHQVTQMGQEVILRCVPISNHLYFYWYRQILGQKVEFLVSFYNNEISEKSEIFDDQFSVERPDGSNFTLKIRSTKLEDSAMYFCASRRLAGWADTQYFGPGTRLTVL.